This T cell receptor beta chain emerged from a study of T-cell memory formation after mild COVID-19. TCRdb passed the 5' RACE reads through MiXCR, listing each CDR3 protein once. The sample lists 530,000 or so distinct CDR3 sequences, roughly a sixth seen once, with about 7.5% in the top ten. Germline CDR1 reads SEHNR; CDR2 reads FQNEAQ (reference sequence). With 5 bases clipped from V and 5 bases from J, the junction kept 6 bases outside the gene matches. The CDR3 extends over 14 amino acids. This chain uses TRBV7-9 with TRBJ2-1; 7 bases are a match to TRBD2. The sequenced sample was PBMCs or a T cell subset sorted from them (not recorded which). This receptor was obtained from an adult woman who had mild COVID-19 (a few samples of this study predate the infection). Cell type and time point are not known. CDR3 nucleotides: TGTGCCAGCAGCATAGTGGGGGGGAACAATGAGCAGTTCTTC. Encoded protein: CASSIVGGNNEQFF.